This TCR beta chain originates from a study of CD8 T cells in ankylosing spondylitis. Using its own MiXCR run on the 5' RACE reads, TCRdb lists one record per CDR3 protein. The data contain roughly 260,000 distinct CDR3 sequences, 20% of them singletons. From germline, CDR1 is LNHNV and CDR2 YYDKDF (reference sequence). The V end was cut by 2 bases, the J end by 3 bases, with 3 bases between. The CDR3 spans 12 residues. This TCR was sampled from a male donor with ankylosing spondylitis or in good health (not recorded which). The rearrangement joins TRBV15 to TRBJ2-3; D gene ambiguous. Sequenced: blood, either unsorted or a sorted T cell fraction (not recorded which). CDR3 loop: CATSRRTDTQYF. DNA for the CDR3: TGTGCCACCAGCAGACGTACAGATACGCAGTATTTT.